One and the same sample provided the 23 T cell receptor beta chains below, sequenced in a study of T cells in localized non-small cell lung cancer. The repertoire was sequenced with immunoSEQ multiplex PCR; TCRdb's copy has only in-frame clones and lacks some. The repertoire holds 1,700 or so clones, with over 30% as singletons. Source: lung tumor tissue, taken before any cancer treatment. The receptors were sampled from a female donor at least 60 years old with stage I lung adenocarcinoma.

The chain carries TRBV19 and TRBJ1-1; possible D gene TRBD1, 6 bases. The CDR3 has 17 amino acids. Germline values: CDR1 LNHDA, CDR2 SQIVND (reference sequence). Trimming removed 0 bases from V and 4 bases from J, with 18 bases in between. This CDR3 reads CASSIDPLGRGLTEAFF. The CDR3 nucleotides read TGTGCCAGTAGTATAGACCCGTTGGGACGGGGGCTCACTGAAGCTTTCTTT.

This chain links TRBV6-8 with TRBJ2-5; TRBD2 aligns across 8 bases. Per germline, CDR1 MNHGY and CDR2 SAAAGT. V lost 4 bases to trimming and J lost 5 bases; unmatched junction nucleotides: 18. This CDR3 comprises 18 residues. The CDR3 loop reads CASSSQPTAGGSWETQYF. The CDR3 DNA reads as TGTGCCAGCAGTTCTCAACCGACCGCGGGGGGCTCGTGGGAGACCCAGTACTTC.

The chain carries TRBV6-7 and TRBJ2-7; D assignment may be TRBD1 or TRBD2 (6 bases each). TRBV6-7 is identified as an open reading frame with a role that is uncertain. This CDR3 contains 11 residues. Trimming pared 7 bases from V and 7 bases from J, leaving 11 bases between. The CDR3 coding sequence is TGTGCCAGCAATGGGGGGCCGGAGCAGTACTTC. Amino acid sequence: CASNGGPEQYF.

DNA for the CDR3: TGTGCCAGTAGTAAGGACAGGGTGAACACTGAAGCTTTCTTT. Amino acid sequence: CASSKDRVNTEAFF. The V gene is TRBV19, the J gene TRBJ1-1; TRBD1 aligns across 8 bases. From germline, CDR1 is LNHDA and CDR2 SQIVND (reference sequence). V was clipped by 4 bases and J by 0 bases; unmatched bases: 1. The CDR3 covers 14 residues.

The genes are TRBV25-1 and TRBJ1-4; possible D gene TRBD1, 6 bases. Germline CDR1 and CDR2: MGHDK and SYGVNS. The CDR3 sequence is 14 residues long. Trimming left V 8 bases short and J 8 bases short, with 18 bases between. As DNA, the CDR3 is TGTGCCAGCGCCACACAGGGATCGGAGGAAAAACTGTTTTTT. This gives the protein CASATQGSEEKLFF.

The chain combines TRBV6-1 with TRBJ2-1; TRBD2 matches at 12 bases. The CDR3 runs 16 residues. Germline CDR1 reads MNHNS; CDR2 reads SASEGT. Losses at the gene ends were 1 base for V and 3 bases for J; bases not matched to a gene: 1. The CDR3 loop is CASSEEGLAGYNEQFF. For the CDR3, the DNA is TGTGCCAGCAGTGAAGAGGGACTAGCGGGCTACAATGAGCAGTTCTTC.

The J gene is TRBJ1-5, the V gene TRBV18, with 9 bases matching TRBD1. The germline CDR1 and CDR2 sequences are KGHSH and LQKENI. This CDR3 has 16 residues. The J segment lost 4 bases and the V segment lost 6 bases, leaving 10 bases of the junction unmatched. CDR3 nucleotides: TGTGCCAGCTCGCCGGGACAGGGTACGGGAAATCAGCCCCAGCATTTT. As protein: CASSPGQGTGNQPQHF.

The V call is TRBV19, the J call TRBJ1-3, with D hard to call. This CDR3 spans 16 amino acids. CDR1 and CDR2 from the germline V gene are LNHDA and SQIVND (reference sequence). Trimming stripped 1 base from V and 0 bases from J, with 10 bases between. The CDR3 sequence is CASSIGLSYSGNTIYF. CDR3 nucleotide sequence: TGTGCCAGTAGTATAGGATTGAGTTACTCTGGAAACACCATATATTTT.

This chain joins TRBV19 and TRBJ1-5; 7 nucleotides align to TRBD1. The CDR3 is 14 residues long. V was clipped by 7 bases and J by 2 bases; unmatched bases: 5. The germline gives CDR1 LNHDA, CDR2 SQIVND (reference sequence). CDR3 loop: CASTRGTGNQPQHF. For the CDR3, the DNA is TGTGCCAGTACCAGAGGGACAGGCAATCAGCCCCAGCATTTT.

The chain combines TRBV29-1 with TRBJ1-5; possibly TRBD1 for D (5 bases). The ends were cut back, 8 bases at V and 4 bases at J, with 15 bases in the middle. The CDR3 loop spans 13 amino acids. Germline V CDR1 and CDR2: SQVTM, ANQGSEA. Here the CDR3 reads CSHSSGWNQPQHF. The CDR3 coding sequence is TGCAGCCATTCGTCAGGGTGGAATCAGCCCCAGCATTTT.

By share, this clone counts as medium-sized (0.01 to 0.1%). The rearrangement joins TRBV6-8 to TRBJ1-6; D perhaps matches TRBD1 (5 bases). Germline V gene sequence: CDR1 MNHGY, CDR2 SAAAGT. Trimming shortened V by 3 bases and J by 7 bases, and 13 bases separated the two germline ends. CDR3 length: 15 residues. The CDR3 region has the DNA TGTGCCAGCAGTTATGGCCAGGGAGGAAATTCACCCCTCCACTTT. It is translated as CASSYGQGGNSPLHF.

This sequence joins TRBV25-1 and TRBJ1-1, with 7 bases lining up with TRBD1. The CDR3 spans 14 residues. The junction had 18 bases not matched to a gene; V was cut back by 6 bases and J by 14 bases. Germline V gene sequence: CDR1 MGHDK, CDR2 SYGVNS. CDR3 in amino acids: CASSQPPEGARTFF. DNA of the CDR3: TGTGCCAGCAGCCAACCTCCAGAGGGGGCGAGGACCTTCTTT.

The rearrangement uses TRBV19 and TRBJ1-5; D is unclear. V lost 10 bases to trimming and J lost 1 base, with 8 bases between them. There are 12 residues in the CDR3. The germline gives CDR1 LNHDA, CDR2 SQIVND (reference sequence). Here the CDR3 reads CAKRESNQPQHF. The CDR3 bases are TGTGCCAAAAGGGAGAGCAATCAGCCCCAGCATTTT.

This clone is medium-sized. CDR3 DNA sequence: TGTGCCAGCAGCTTAGATCGGGGAAATGGTAGGACCGGGGAGCTGTTTTTT. Translating it yields CASSLDRGNGRTGELFF. J is TRBJ2-2 and V is TRBV11-3, with TRBD2 as a possible D gene (5 bases). Trimming took 0 bases from V and 5 from J, leaving 16 bases between them. The CDR3 loop spans 17 amino acids. Germline V CDR1 and CDR2: SGHNT, YENEEA.

By share, this clone counts as medium-sized. The CDR3 sequence is CASSLGMWGNQPQHF. The CDR3 DNA sequence: TGTGCCAGCAGCTTAGGAATGTGGGGGAATCAGCCCCAGCATTTT. The chain combines TRBV11-3 with TRBJ1-5; TRBD1 might be the D (5 bases). Per germline, CDR1 SGHNT and CDR2 YENEEA. The CDR3 totals 15 residues. Trimming removed 1 base at V and 4 bases at J, with 11 bases between.

By sample share, this clone is medium-sized (0.01 to 0.1%). The V gene is TRBV11-3, the J gene TRBJ1-2; weak D call: TRBD1 (6 bases). The ends were cut back, 0 bases at V and 8 bases at J, with 16 bases in the middle. Germline V CDR1 and CDR2: SGHNT, YENEEA. The CDR3 has 15 residues. The chain's CDR3 is CASSLEAAGARGYTF. CDR3 coding DNA: TGTGCCAGCAGCTTAGAGGCGGCGGGGGCTCGGGGCTACACCTTC.

V gene TRBV28 combines with J gene TRBJ1-5; a possible D gene is TRBD1 (6 bases). V was pared by 5 bases and J by 6 bases, with 14 bases between. Germline V gives CDR1 MDHEN, CDR2 SYDVKM. The CDR3 contains 14 residues. Written as DNA, the CDR3 is TGTGCCAGCAGTCGTGCGGGGGCGGGTCAGCCCCAGCATTTT. Its translation is CASSRAGAGQPQHF.

The rearrangement joins TRBV19 to TRBJ1-5; D remains unclear. V lost 7 bases and J 3 bases, leaving 10 bases between the germline ends. CDR3 size: 13 residues. Looked up from germline, CDR1 is LNHDA and CDR2 is SQIVND (reference sequence). CDR3 DNA: TGTGCCAGTAACCGGTGGAACAATCAGCCCCAGCATTTT. Protein sequence: CASNRWNNQPQHF.

This clone was seen more than once but under ten times. CDR3 in DNA: TGTGCCAGCAGTGACCCGGGACAGGGAAACTCACCCCTCCACTTT. Protein: CASSDPGQGNSPLHF. This chain uses TRBV28 with TRBJ1-6; 9 positions match TRBD1. Unmatched junction bases numbered 9, after V lost 5 bases and J lost 10 bases. The CDR3 contains 15 residues. Germline assignment: CDR1 MDHEN and CDR2 SYDVKM.

This clone has just a few counts. CDR3: CSVGQGLGEQYF. The CDR3 DNA follows: TGCAGCGTAGGACAGGGCCTGGGGGAGCAGTACTTC. The chain couples TRBV29-1 to TRBJ2-7; 8 bases line up with TRBD1. Per germline, CDR1 SQVTM and CDR2 ANQGSEA. Trimming cost V 6 bases and J 7 bases; bases outside gene matches: 8. The CDR3 sequence is 12 residues long.

This rearrangement joins TRBV2 to TRBJ1-1; maybe TRBD1 (5 bases). Deletions cut 0 bases from V and 8 bases from J, with 16 bases between. This CDR3 is 15 amino acids long. CDR1 is SNHLY and CDR2 is FYNNEI in the germline V gene. The CDR3 reads CASSEAGVGTGEAFF. CDR3 coding DNA: TGTGCCAGCAGTGAAGCCGGAGTGGGGACGGGGGAAGCTTTCTTT.

This sequence joins TRBV19 and TRBJ1-1; D unresolved. CDR1 is LNHDA, CDR2 SQIVND, per germline (reference sequence). The V and J ends lost 7 bases and 8 bases respectively, with 11 bases between them. The CDR3 covers 11 residues. In DNA form, the CDR3 reads TGTGCCAGTAACGCCGGAGACGAAGCTTTCTTT. Its protein product is CASNAGDEAFF.

The rearrangement links TRBV9 to TRBJ2-2; D call uncertain. Deletions cut 5 bases from V and 4 bases from J, with 15 bases between. The CDR3 runs 15 residues. Germline-derived CDR1 and CDR2 are SGDLS and YYNGEE. The CDR3 coding sequence is TGTGCCAGCAGAAGGAGCACGACGACCACCGGGGAGCTGTTTTTT. It is translated as CASRRSTTTTGELFF.